The 11 T cell receptor beta chains below all came from one sample that was sequenced in a study of control samples from healthy donors and cancer patients. Profiling relied on immunoSEQ multiplex PCR, and the TCRdb table lists in-frame clones only, not all of them. Of some 140,000 clones in the sample, more than 85% were seen once. Sequenced input: blood. Every receptor here comes from a woman in her twenties or thirties in good health.

The chain combines TRBV18 with TRBJ1-4; possible D gene TRBD1, 6 bases. V lost 3 bases and J 5 bases, leaving 13 bases between the germline ends. Germline values: CDR1 KGHSH, CDR2 LQKENI. The CDR3 runs 15 residues. CDR3 DNA: TGTGCCAGCTCACCGCAGGGGAAGAGAAATGAAAAACTGTTTTTT. It is translated as CASSPQGKRNEKLFF.

The gene calls are TRBV29-1 and TRBJ1-2, with TRBD1 matching 9 bases. The CDR3 loop spans 13 amino acids. Unmatched junction bases numbered 6, after V lost 4 bases and J lost 6 bases. CDR1 is SQVTM, CDR2 ANQGSEA, per germline. The CDR3 bases are TGCAGCGTTGGAGGGACAGGGAGTAATGGCTACACCTTC. It specifies CSVGGTGSNGYTF. The full variable domain, its missing parts supplied by reference TRBV29-1 and TRBJ1-2, is SAVISQKPSRDICQRGTSLTIQCQVDSQVTMMFWYRQQPGQSLTLIATANQGSEATYESGFVIDKFPISRPNLTFSTLTVSNMSPEDSSIYLCSVGGTGSNGYTFGSGTRLTVV.

This clone was observed a single time. The chain employs TRBV28 and TRBJ2-7; 11 bases agree with TRBD2. The germline gives CDR1 MDHEN, CDR2 SYDVKM. Trimming cost V 4 bases and J 4 bases; bases outside gene matches: 9. This CDR3 has 16 amino acids. This CDR3 reads CASSSQLGLAVYEQYF. Written as DNA, the CDR3 is TGTGCCAGCAGTTCCCAGTTGGGACTAGCGGTATACGAGCAGTACTTC. Full variable domain (remainder filled in from reference TRBV28 and TRBJ2-7): DVKVTQSSRYLVKRTGEKVFLECVQDMDHENMFWYRQDPGLGLRLIYFSYDVKMKEKGDIPEGYSVSREKKERFSLILESASTNQTSMYLCASSSQLGLAVYEQYFGPGTRLTVT.

This chain uses TRBV27 with TRBJ2-7, with D perhaps TRBD1 (5 bases). The CDR3 loop spans 12 amino acids. From germline, CDR1 is MNHEY and CDR2 SMNVEV (reference sequence). Trimming took 3 bases from V and 4 from J, leaving 7 bases between them. Here the CDR3 DNA reads TGTGCCAGCAGTTTGCGGACATACGAGCAGTACTTC. Its protein is CASSLRTYEQYF.

The V call is TRBV2, the J call TRBJ1-5; 7 nucleotides agree with TRBD1. Germline CDR1 and CDR2: SNHLY and FYNNEI. The CDR3 has 16 residues. Trimming at V came to 5 bases and at J to 0 bases, leaving 7 bases not matched to a gene. CDR3 protein: CASSQQGPYSNQPQHF. The CDR3 coding sequence is TGTGCCAGCAGTCAACAGGGGCCGTATAGCAATCAGCCCCAGCATTTT.

The rearrangement uses TRBV5-6 and TRBJ1-4; 7 bases fit TRBD1. V gave up 2 bases and J gave up 3 bases; unmatched junction bases: 4. CDR3 length: 15 residues. Germline CDR1 reads SGHDT; CDR2 reads YYEEEE. The CDR3 bases are TGTGCCAGCAGCTTATCGGGACAGCCTAATGAAAAACTGTTTTTT. It is translated as CASSLSGQPNEKLFF.

The chain employs TRBV7-9 and TRBJ2-5; TRBD2 agrees at 7 bases. Germline loops: CDR1 SEHNR, CDR2 FQNEAQ (reference sequence). V shed 7 bases, J shed 5 bases, and the junction held 7 bases outside the gene matches. The CDR3 spans 13 residues. The CDR3 DNA reads as TGTGCCAGCACCCTCGGGGGGTTTGAGACCCAGTACTTC. Translating it yields CASTLGGFETQYF.

The V gene is TRBV5-4, the J gene TRBJ2-7; TRBD2 matches 7 bases. V gave up 0 bases and J gave up 3 bases; unmatched junction bases: 3. The CDR3 extends over 14 amino acids. The V gene's germline CDR1 is SGHNT and CDR2 YYREEE (reference sequence). The CDR3 DNA reads as TGTGCCAGCAGCTTGGTTGGGGGGGACTACGAGCAGTACTTC. It specifies CASSLVGGDYEQYF. Full variable domain (outside the CDR3, taken from reference TRBV5-4 and TRBJ2-7): ETGVTQSPTHLIKTRGQQVTLRCSSQSGHNTVSWYQQALGQGPQFIFQYYREEENGRGNFPPRFSGLQFPNYSSELNVNALELDDSALYLCASSLVGGDYEQYFGPGTRLTVT.

In its sample, this clone was seen once. J is TRBJ2-5 and V is TRBV30, with D hard to call. The CDR3 runs 11 residues. CDR1 GTSNPN and CDR2 SVGIG come from the germline V gene (reference sequence). The V end lost 4 bases, the J end lost 1 base, and 4 bases lay between the germline ends. The CDR3 is CAWMGQETQYF. CDR3 in DNA: TGTGCCTGGATGGGCCAAGAGACCCAGTACTTC.

DNA for the CDR3: TGTGCCAGCAGTTCGGGGCAAGGGAATAAGGCTGAAGCTTTCTTT. Residues: CASSSGQGNKAEAFF. This chain connects TRBV6-5 to TRBJ1-1, with D possibly TRBD1 on 5 matching bases. Germline values: CDR1 MNHEY, CDR2 SVGAGI. Trimming stripped 4 bases from V and 6 bases from J, with 18 bases between. There are 15 residues in the CDR3.

This chain links TRBV9 with TRBJ2-1, with no clear D. V lost 0 bases, J lost 8 bases, and 6 bases lay in between. Germline V gene lookup returns CDR1 SGDLS and CDR2 YYNGEE. CDR3 length: 12 amino acids. In DNA form, the CDR3 reads TGTGCCAGCAGCGTAGGAGGAGATGAGCAGTTCTTC. This codes for CASSVGGDEQFF. Full variable domain (remainder filled in from reference TRBV9 and TRBJ2-1): DSGVTQTPKHLITATGQRVTLRCSPRSGDLSVYWYQQSLDQGLQFLIQYYNGEERAKGNILERFSAQQFPDLHSELNLSSLELGDSALYFCASSVGGDEQFFGPGTRLTVL.